This entry features one TCR beta chain sequence. Antigen: not known. Unique molecular identifiers were built into the TCRbeta library. Each CDR3 protein is one row after TCRdb ran MiXCR on the PCR reads. The repertoire holds more than 400,000 distinct CDR3 sequences, with over 40% as singletons. The sample originates from a study of T-cell reconstitution after alpha-beta-depleted transplantation in children. General study points: Some patients' high day-60 TCRbeta diversity was traced to surviving recipient T cells and thymic progenitors. Among T cells one year after transplant, newly produced cells accounted for most counts and diversity. Expanded clones from the graft, numbering several hundred, reportedly supplied alpha-beta T cells about two months after transplant.

The sample in question was PBMCs, obtained before TCRalphabeta/CD19-depleted stem cell transplant. This receptor was taken from a girl aged 2 to 9 with aplastic anemia, due to receive a stem cell transplant.

The CDR3 reads CSARDRASGPYEQYF. The CDR3 nucleotides read TGCAGTGCTAGAGATCGGGCGAGCGGACCCTACGAGCAGTACTTC. The chain joins TRBV20-1 to TRBJ2-7; tentative D call: TRBD2 (5 bases). Germline CDR1 reads DFQATT; CDR2 reads SNEGSKA (reference sequence). This CDR3 has 15 amino acids. Trimming shortened V by 0 bases and J by 2 bases, and 14 bases separated the two germline ends.